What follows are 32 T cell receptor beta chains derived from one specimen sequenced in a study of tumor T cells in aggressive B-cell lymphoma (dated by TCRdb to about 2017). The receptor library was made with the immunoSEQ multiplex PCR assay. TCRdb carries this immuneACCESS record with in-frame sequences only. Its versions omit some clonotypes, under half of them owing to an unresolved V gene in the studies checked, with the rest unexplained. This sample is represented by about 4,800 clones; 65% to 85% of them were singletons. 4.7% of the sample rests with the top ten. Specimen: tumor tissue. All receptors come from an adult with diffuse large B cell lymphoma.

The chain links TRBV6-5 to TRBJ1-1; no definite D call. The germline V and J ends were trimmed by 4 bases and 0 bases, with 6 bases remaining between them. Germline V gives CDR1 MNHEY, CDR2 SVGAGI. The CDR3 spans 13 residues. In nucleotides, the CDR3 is TGTGCCAGCAGTTTCTCCTTGAACACTGAAGCTTTCTTT. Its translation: CASSFSLNTEAFF.

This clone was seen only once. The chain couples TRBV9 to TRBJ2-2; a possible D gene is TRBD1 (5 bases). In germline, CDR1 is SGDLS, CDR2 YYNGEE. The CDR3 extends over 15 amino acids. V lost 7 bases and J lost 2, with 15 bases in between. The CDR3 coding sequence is TGTGCCAGCGAGCCGCCTGACAGTAACACCGGGGAGCTGTTTTTT. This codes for CASEPPDSNTGELFF.

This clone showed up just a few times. The CDR3 DNA reads as TGTGCCAGCAGCTTAGTTCATGATCTAAATAATCAGCCCCAGCATTTT. It translates to CASSLVHDLNNQPQHF. The chain employs TRBV7-9 and TRBJ1-5; D gene uncertain. The germline CDR1 and CDR2 sequences are SEHNR and FQNEAQ (reference sequence). This CDR3 comprises 16 residues. Trimming took 1 base from V and 4 from J, leaving 14 bases between them.

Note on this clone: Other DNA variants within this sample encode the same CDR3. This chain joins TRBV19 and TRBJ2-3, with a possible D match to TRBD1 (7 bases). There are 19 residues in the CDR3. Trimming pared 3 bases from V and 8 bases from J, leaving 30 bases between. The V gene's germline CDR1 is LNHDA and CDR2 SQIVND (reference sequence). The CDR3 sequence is CASSMDGTERLFGDFTQYF. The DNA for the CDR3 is TGTGCCAGTAGTATGGACGGGACAGAGCGTCTGTTCGGGGACTTTACGCAGTATTTT.

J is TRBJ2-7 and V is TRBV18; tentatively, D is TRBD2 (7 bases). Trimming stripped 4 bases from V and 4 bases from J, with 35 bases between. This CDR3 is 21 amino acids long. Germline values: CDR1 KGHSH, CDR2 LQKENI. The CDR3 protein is CASSLQRAGGPRRIYKYEQYF. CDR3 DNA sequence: TGTGCCAGCTCACTTCAAAGAGCCGGGGGGCCGCGTAGAATATACAAGTACGAGCAGTACTTC.

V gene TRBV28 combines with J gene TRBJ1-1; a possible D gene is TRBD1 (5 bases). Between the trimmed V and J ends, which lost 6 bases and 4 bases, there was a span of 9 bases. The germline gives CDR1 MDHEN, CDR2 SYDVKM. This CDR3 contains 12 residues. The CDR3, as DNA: TGTGCCAGCAGAATGACAGTCACTGAAGCTTTCTTT. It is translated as CASRMTVTEAFF.

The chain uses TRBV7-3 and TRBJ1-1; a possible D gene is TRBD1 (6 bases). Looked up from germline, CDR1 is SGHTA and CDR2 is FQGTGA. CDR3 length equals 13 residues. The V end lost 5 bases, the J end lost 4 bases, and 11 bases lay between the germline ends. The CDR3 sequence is CASSTTGPTEAFF. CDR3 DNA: TGTGCCAGCAGCACGACAGGACCCACTGAAGCTTTCTTT.

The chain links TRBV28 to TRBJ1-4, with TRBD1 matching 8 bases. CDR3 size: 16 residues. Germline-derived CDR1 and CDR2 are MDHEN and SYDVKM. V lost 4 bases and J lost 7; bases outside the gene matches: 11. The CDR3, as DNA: TGTGCCAGCAGTTCGGCAGGGGGCGTAGGTGGTGAAAAACTGTTTTTT. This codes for CASSSAGGVGGEKLFF.

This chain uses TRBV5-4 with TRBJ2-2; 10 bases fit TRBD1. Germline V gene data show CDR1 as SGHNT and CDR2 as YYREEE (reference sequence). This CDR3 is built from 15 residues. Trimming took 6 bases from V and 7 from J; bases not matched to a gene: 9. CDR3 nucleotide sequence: TGTGCCAGCAACCCGGGGACAGGGGTATTCGGGGAGCTGTTTTTT. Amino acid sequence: CASNPGTGVFGELFF. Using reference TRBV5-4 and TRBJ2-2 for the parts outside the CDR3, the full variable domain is ETGVTQSPTHLIKTRGQQVTLRCSSQSGHNTVSWYQQALGQGPQFIFQYYREEENGRGNFPPRFSGLQFPNYSSELNVNALELDDSALYLCASNPGTGVFGELFFGEGSRLTVL.

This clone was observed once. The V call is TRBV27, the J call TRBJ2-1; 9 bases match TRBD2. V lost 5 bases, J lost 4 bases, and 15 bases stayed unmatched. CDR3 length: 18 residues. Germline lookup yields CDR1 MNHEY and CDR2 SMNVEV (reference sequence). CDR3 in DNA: TGTGCCAGCAGTCCGGAGTGGACTCGACTAGCGGTTTACAATGAGCAGTTCTTC. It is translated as CASSPEWTRLAVYNEQFF.

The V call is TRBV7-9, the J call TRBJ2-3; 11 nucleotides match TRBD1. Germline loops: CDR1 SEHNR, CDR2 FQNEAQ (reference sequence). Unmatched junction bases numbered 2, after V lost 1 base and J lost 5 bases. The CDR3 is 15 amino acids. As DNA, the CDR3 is TGTGCCAGCAGCTTAGGGGACAGGGGGGTAGATACGCAGTATTTT. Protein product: CASSLGDRGVDTQYF.

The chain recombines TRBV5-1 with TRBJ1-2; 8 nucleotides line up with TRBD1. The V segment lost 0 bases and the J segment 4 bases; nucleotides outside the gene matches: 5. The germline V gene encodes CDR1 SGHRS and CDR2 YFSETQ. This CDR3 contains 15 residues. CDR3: CASSLEYRGIYGYTF. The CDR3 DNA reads TGCGCCAGCAGCTTGGAATACAGGGGGATCTATGGCTACACCTTC.

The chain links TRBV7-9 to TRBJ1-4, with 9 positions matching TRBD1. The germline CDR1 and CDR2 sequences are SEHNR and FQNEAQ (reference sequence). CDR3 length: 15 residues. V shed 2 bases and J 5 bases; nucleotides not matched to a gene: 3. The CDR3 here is CASSLTGGGNEKLFF. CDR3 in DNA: TGTGCCAGCAGCTTAACAGGGGGCGGGAATGAAAAACTGTTTTTT. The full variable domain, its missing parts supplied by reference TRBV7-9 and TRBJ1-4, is DTGVSQNPRHKITKRGQNVTFRCDPISEHNRLYWYRQTLGQGPEFLTYFQNEAQLEKSRLLSDRFSAERPKGSFSTLEIQRTEQGDSAMYLCASSLTGGGNEKLFFGSGTQLSVL.

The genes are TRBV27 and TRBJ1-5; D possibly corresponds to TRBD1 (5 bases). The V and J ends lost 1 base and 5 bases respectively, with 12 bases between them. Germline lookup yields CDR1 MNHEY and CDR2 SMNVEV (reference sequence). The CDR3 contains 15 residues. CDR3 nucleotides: TGTGCCAGCAGTTTATACGTGGGGCAAGATCAGCCCCAGCATTTT. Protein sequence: CASSLYVGQDQPQHF.

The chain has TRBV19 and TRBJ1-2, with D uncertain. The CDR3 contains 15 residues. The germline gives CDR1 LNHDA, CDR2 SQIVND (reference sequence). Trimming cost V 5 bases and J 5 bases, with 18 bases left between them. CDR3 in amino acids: CASSPLDRRTYGYTF. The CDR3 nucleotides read TGTGCCAGTAGTCCCCTTGATCGGAGGACGTATGGCTACACCTTC.

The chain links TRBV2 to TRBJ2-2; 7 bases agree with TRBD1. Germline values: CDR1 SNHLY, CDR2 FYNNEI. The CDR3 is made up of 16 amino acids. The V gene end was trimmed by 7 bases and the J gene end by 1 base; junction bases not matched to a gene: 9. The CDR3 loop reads CASTPQGELNTGELFF. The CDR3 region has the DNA TGTGCCAGCACCCCCCAGGGGGAACTGAACACCGGGGAGCTGTTTTTT.

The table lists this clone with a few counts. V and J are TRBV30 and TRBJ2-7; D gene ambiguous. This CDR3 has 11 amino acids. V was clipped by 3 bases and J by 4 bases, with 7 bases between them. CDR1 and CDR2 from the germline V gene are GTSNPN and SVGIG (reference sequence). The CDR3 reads CAWRSDYEQYF. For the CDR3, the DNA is TGTGCCTGGAGAAGCGATTACGAGCAGTACTTC.

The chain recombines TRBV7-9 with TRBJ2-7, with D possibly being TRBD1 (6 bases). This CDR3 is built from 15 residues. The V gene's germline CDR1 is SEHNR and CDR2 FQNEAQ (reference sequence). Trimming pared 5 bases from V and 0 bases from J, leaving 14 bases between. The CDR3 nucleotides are TGTGCCAGCAGCCTTGACAGGTCTAGCTCCTACGAGCAGTACTTC. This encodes CASSLDRSSSYEQYF.

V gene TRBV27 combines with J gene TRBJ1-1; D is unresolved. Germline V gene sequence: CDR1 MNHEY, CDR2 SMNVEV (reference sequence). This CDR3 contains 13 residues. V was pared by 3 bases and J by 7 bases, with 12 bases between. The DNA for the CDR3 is TGTGCCAGCAGTTTGACGGGGTCTGATGAAGCTTTCTTT. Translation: CASSLTGSDEAFF.

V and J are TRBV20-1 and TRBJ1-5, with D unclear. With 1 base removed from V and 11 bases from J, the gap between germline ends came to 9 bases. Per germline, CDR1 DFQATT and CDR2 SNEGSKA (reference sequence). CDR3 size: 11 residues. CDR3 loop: CSARVPGAQHF. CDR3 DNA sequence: TGCAGTGCTAGAGTTCCCGGGGCCCAGCATTTT.

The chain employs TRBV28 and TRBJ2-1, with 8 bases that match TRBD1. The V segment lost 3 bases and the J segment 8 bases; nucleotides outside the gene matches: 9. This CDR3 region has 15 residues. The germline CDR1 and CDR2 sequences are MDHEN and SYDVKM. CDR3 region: CASSFVQGAFYEQFF. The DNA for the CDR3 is TGTGCCAGCAGTTTTGTGCAGGGGGCGTTCTATGAGCAGTTCTTC.

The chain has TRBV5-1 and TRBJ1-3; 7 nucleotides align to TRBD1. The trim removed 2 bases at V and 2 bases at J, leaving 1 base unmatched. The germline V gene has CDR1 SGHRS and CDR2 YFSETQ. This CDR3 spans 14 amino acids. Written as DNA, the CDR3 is TGCGCCAGCAGCTTTGGGACAGCTGGAAACACCATATATTTT. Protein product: CASSFGTAGNTIYF.

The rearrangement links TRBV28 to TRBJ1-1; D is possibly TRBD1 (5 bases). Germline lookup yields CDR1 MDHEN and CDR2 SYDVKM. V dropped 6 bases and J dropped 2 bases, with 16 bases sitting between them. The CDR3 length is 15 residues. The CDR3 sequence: CASRGTGTKNTEAFF. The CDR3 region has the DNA TGTGCCAGCAGGGGCACCGGGACTAAAAACACTGAAGCTTTCTTT.

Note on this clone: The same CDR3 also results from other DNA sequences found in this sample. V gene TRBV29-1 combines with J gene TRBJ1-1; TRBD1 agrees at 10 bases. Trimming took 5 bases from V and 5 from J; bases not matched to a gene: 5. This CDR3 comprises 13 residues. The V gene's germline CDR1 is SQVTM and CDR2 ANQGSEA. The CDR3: CSVWDRGGTEAFF. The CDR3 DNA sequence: TGCAGCGTTTGGGACAGGGGAGGAACTGAAGCTTTCTTT.

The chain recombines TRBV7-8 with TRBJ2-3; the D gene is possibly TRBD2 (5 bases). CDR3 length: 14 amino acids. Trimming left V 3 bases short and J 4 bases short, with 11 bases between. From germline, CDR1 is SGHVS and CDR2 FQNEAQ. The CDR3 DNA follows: TGTGCCAGCAGCTTCCTCGGGGTGGCAGATACGCAGTATTTT. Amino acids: CASSFLGVADTQYF.

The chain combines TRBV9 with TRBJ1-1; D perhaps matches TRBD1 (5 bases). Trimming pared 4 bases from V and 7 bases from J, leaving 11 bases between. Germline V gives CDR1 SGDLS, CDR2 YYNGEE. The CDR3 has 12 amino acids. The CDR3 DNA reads TGTGCCAGCAGCCCTTCCAGGGTTGAAGCTTTCTTT. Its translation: CASSPSRVEAFF.

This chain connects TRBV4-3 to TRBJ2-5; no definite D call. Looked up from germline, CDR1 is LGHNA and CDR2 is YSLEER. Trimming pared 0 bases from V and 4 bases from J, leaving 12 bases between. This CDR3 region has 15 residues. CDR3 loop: CASSQESSLRETQYF. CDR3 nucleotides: TGCGCCAGCAGCCAAGAATCTTCGCTGAGAGAGACCCAGTACTTC.

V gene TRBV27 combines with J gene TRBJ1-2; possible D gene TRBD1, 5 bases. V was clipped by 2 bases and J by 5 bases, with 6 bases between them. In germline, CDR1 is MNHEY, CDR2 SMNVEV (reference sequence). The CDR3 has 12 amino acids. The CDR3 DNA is TGTGCCAGCAGTTTACGGGGGTATGGCTACACCTTC. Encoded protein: CASSLRGYGYTF.

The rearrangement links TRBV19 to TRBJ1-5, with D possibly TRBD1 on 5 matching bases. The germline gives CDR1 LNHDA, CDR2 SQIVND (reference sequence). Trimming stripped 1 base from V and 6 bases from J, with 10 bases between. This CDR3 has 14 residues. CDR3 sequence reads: CASSIAGRGQPQHF. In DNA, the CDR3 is TGTGCCAGTAGTATAGCAGGGAGGGGTCAGCCCCAGCATTTT.

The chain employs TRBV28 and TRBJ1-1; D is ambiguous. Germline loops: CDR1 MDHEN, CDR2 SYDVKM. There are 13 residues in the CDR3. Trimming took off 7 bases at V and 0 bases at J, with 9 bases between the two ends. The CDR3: CASKTDLNTEAFF. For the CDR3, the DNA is TGTGCCAGCAAGACTGACCTGAACACTGAAGCTTTCTTT.

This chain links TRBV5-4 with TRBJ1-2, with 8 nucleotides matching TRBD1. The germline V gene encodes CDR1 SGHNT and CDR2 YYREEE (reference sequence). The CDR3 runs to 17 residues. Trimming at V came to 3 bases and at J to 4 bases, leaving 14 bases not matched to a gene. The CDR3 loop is CASSSPYGQGGGYGYTF. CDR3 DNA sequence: TGTGCCAGCAGCTCCCCTTACGGACAGGGAGGGGGCTATGGCTACACCTTC.

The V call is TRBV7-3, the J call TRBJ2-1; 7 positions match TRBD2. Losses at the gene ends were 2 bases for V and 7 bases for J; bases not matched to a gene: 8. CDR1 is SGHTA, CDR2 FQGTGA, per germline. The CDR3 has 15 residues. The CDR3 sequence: CASSLGLAEGNEQFF. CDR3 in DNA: TGTGCCAGCAGCTTAGGGCTAGCGGAGGGGAATGAGCAGTTCTTC. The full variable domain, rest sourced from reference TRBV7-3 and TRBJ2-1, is GAGVSQTPSNKVTEKGKYVELRCDPISGHTALYWYRQSLGQGPEFLIYFQGTGAADDSGLPNDRFFAVRPEGSVSTLKIQRTERGDSAVYLCASSLGLAEGNEQFFGPGTRLTVL.